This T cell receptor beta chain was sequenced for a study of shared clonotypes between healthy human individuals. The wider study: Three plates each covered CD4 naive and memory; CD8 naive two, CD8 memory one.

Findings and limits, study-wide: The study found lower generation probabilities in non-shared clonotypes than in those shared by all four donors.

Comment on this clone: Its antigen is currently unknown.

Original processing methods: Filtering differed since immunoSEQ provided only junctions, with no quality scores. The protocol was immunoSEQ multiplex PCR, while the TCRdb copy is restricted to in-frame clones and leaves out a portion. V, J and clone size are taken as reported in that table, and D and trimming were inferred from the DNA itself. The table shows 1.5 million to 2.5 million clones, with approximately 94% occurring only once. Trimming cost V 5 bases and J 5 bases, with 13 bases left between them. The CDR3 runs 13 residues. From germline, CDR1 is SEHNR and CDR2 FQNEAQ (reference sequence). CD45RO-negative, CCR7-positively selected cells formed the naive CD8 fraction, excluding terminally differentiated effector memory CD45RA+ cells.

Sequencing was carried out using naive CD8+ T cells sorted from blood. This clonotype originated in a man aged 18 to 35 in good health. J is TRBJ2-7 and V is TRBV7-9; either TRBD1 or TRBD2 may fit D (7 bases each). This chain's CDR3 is CASSRQGGDEQYF. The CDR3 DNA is TGTGCCAGCAGCCGACAGGGAGGGGACGAGCAGTACTTC.